This TCR beta chain came from a study of cytomegalovirus exposure and HLA in healthy donors. Looking at the study overall: Some 87 million unique TCRs from HLA-typed donors were held in an early release of data.

The PCR had 60 Vbeta and 13 Jbeta primers. Produced via immunoSEQ multiplex PCR; TCRdb's table is partial and in-frame only. The table has 60,000 to 85,000 clones, roughly two thirds seen once; the top ten hold roughly 4.5%. For this clone: One end of the junction is discordant with germline, which a read error may explain.

The CDR3 is made up of 12 amino acids. Germline CDR1 reads SEHNR; CDR2 reads FQNEAQ (reference sequence). The sample taken for sequencing was PBMCs. This chain links TRBV7-9 with TRBJ1-1; D is uncertain. This TCR derives from a man in his 60s in good health and CMV-seropositive. This CDR3 reads CSSHQENTEAFF. CDR3 coding DNA: TGTTCCAGTCACCAGGAGAACACTGAAGCTTTCTTT.